This TCR beta chain was identified in a study of shared clonotypes between healthy human individuals. Study observations and caveats: Genetic and exposure-history diversity was limited by the few donors. When naive CD4 clonotypes were compared across several donors, about 4.8% were shared.

This clone showed up just a few times. No antigen is known for it. Naive CD8 cells comprised CD45RO-negative, CCR7-positively selected cells, excluding terminally differentiated effector memory CD45RA+ cells. The healthy adult donors were HIV-negative and reported no recent acute infections or vaccinations. Germline V lookup: CDR1 MNHEY, CDR2 SMNVEV (reference sequence). J gave up 8 bases and V 5 bases, and 15 bases lay outside the gene matches. This CDR3 is built from 17 residues. Per the authors' pipeline: Filtering differed for immunoSEQ, which gave only junction sequences without quality scores. Using immunoSEQ multiplex PCR, the repertoire was profiled, and TCRdb retains in-frame clones only, with some absent. Clonal size and the V and J genes are those of that table, whereas D and trimming came from the DNA. Here the sample spans about 2.1 million clones, roughly 91% being singletons.

The TCR comes from a man between 18 and 35 years old in good health. Some clones in this sample may be carry-over from other donors' samples. The sample taken for sequencing was naive CD8+ T cells from PBMCs. The chain carries TRBV27 and TRBJ2-2, with 9 bases that match TRBD1. The CDR3 DNA follows: TGTGCCAGCAGTCTTTACTACGGGACAGGGATGTCTGGGGAGCTGTTTTTT. Translating it yields CASSLYYGTGMSGELFF.